Below, 21 T cell receptor beta chains from the same sample are listed, as sequenced in a study of shared clonotypes between healthy human individuals. The naive CD8 population came from CD45RO-negative cells selected for CCR7, without terminally differentiated effector memory CD45RA+ cells. This table comes from immunoSEQ multiplex PCR, and its TCRdb copy is limited to in-frame clones, with some not included. The repertoire consists of about 2,100,000 clones, with 93% occurring once and the leading ten covering around 1.7%. The material sequenced was naive CD8+ T cells from PBMCs. These receptors were collected from a man between 18 and 35 years old in good health. Some clones in this sample may be carry-over from other donors' samples.

The chain has TRBV9 and TRBJ2-6; weak D call: TRBD2 (5 bases). The CDR3 is made up of 16 amino acids. From germline, CDR1 is SGDLS and CDR2 YYNGEE. V was trimmed by 2 bases and J by 4 bases, leaving 13 bases between them. The CDR3 DNA follows: TGTGCCAGCAGCGTGTCGAGGGTAAGAGGGGCCAACGTCCTGACTTTC. Translated, it gives CASSVSRVRGANVLTF.

This chain connects TRBV6-5 to TRBJ2-7; 7 nucleotides align to TRBD1. The CDR3 contains 14 residues. V dropped 1 base and J dropped 4; count of bases not matched to a gene: 4. CDR1 and CDR2 from the germline V gene are MNHEY and SVGAGI. CDR3 in DNA: TGTGCCAGCAGTTACTTGGGACAGAGTTACGAGCAGTACTTC. Translation gives CASSYLGQSYEQYF.

This clone was observed once. The chain employs TRBV7-3 and TRBJ2-1; D is unresolved. This CDR3 contains 15 residues. Per germline, CDR1 SGHTA and CDR2 FQGTGA. Trimming pared 1 base from V and 6 bases from J, leaving 13 bases between. This CDR3 is CASSLNGGPLNEQFF. The CDR3 coding sequence is TGTGCCAGCAGCTTAAATGGCGGACCGCTCAATGAGCAGTTCTTC.

This chain uses TRBV7-2 with TRBJ1-3; D gene unclear. V lost 9 bases to trimming and J lost 2 bases, with 8 bases between them. This CDR3 comprises 12 residues. Germline V lookup: CDR1 SGHTA, CDR2 FQGNSA. CDR3 nucleotides: TGTGCCAGTGAGCTCCCTGGAAACACCATATATTTT. Translation: CASELPGNTIYF.

The V gene is TRBV6-6, the J gene TRBJ2-2; 8 bases map to TRBD2. The ends lost 10 bases at V and 0 bases at J; junction bases unmatched: 10. CDR3 length: 16 residues. Germline values: CDR1 MNHNY, CDR2 SVGAGI (reference sequence). The CDR3 spells CATNTLAGPNTGELFF. CDR3 DNA: TGTGCCACTAATACTCTAGCGGGCCCGAACACCGGGGAGCTGTTTTTT.

The chain has TRBV2 and TRBJ2-1; 12 bases line up with TRBD2. Germline V gene sequence: CDR1 SNHLY, CDR2 FYNNEI. The CDR3 is made up of 16 amino acids. Losses at the gene ends were 4 bases for V and 3 bases for J; bases not matched to a gene: 4. The CDR3 sequence: CASSGGTSGRYNEQFF. The CDR3 DNA reads TGTGCCAGCAGTGGGGGGACTAGCGGGCGCTACAATGAGCAGTTCTTC.

A remark on this clone: Additional DNA sequences in this sample encode the identical CDR3. The rearrangement joins TRBV29-1 to TRBJ1-2; D is unresolved. Germline V gene sequence: CDR1 SQVTM, CDR2 ANQGSEA. Trimming cost V 4 bases and J 4 bases, with 7 bases left between them. CDR3 size: 11 residues. CDR3 loop: CSVVTPYGYTF. CDR3 in DNA: TGCAGCGTTGTAACCCCCTATGGCTACACCTTC.

The V call is TRBV29-1, the J call TRBJ1-2; no clear D gene. Germline V gives CDR1 SQVTM, CDR2 ANQGSEA. CDR3 length equals 14 residues. The ends were cut back, 0 bases at V and 1 base at J, with 9 bases in the middle. Here the CDR3 reads CSVEDRLLNYGYTF. The CDR3 DNA reads as TGCAGCGTTGAAGATCGACTTCTTAACTATGGCTACACCTTC.

This chain links TRBV7-9 with TRBJ1-4, with D possibly TRBD1 on 5 matching bases. Germline V lookup: CDR1 SEHNR, CDR2 FQNEAQ (reference sequence). The V gene lost 5 bases and the J gene lost 7 bases, with 17 bases spanning the gap. This CDR3 is built from 15 residues. The DNA for the CDR3 is TGTGCCAGCAGCCCTCAGAGGGGCGCGGGTGAAAAACTGTTTTTT. Protein product: CASSPQRGAGEKLFF.

The chain is built from TRBV28 and TRBJ1-5; D perhaps matches TRBD1 (6 bases). The germline gives CDR1 MDHEN, CDR2 SYDVKM. The V and J ends lost 8 bases and 1 base respectively, with 21 bases between them. This CDR3 comprises 17 residues. The CDR3 region is CASHIGRGAKSNQPQHF. DNA for the CDR3: TGTGCCAGCCATATCGGGAGGGGGGCCAAGAGCAATCAGCCCCAGCATTTT.

The CDR3: CASSLRDRTDYGYTF. CDR3 bases: TGTGCCAGCAGCCTACGGGACAGGACCGACTATGGCTACACCTTC. V is TRBV7-9 and J is TRBJ1-2; TRBD1 aligns across 8 bases. The V segment lost 5 bases and the J segment 3 bases; nucleotides outside the gene matches: 8. CDR3 length: 15 residues. Looked up from germline, CDR1 is SEHNR and CDR2 is FQNEAQ (reference sequence).

CDR3 in amino acids: CASSFPTYYGYTF. DNA of the CDR3: TGTGCCAGCAGTTTCCCCACCTACTATGGCTACACCTTC. This chain links TRBV27 with TRBJ1-2; no reliable D call. Germline CDR1 and CDR2: MNHEY and SMNVEV (reference sequence). The CDR3 covers 13 residues. Deletions cut 3 bases from V and 3 bases from J, with 8 bases between.

This clone was seen once. The genes are TRBV28 and TRBJ2-7; 8 bases agree with TRBD1. The CDR3 contains 15 residues. Germline CDR1 and CDR2: MDHEN and SYDVKM. V shed 3 bases and J 4 bases; nucleotides not matched to a gene: 8. CDR3 in amino acids: CASSFLRGQGYEQYF. In DNA, the CDR3 is TGTGCCAGCAGTTTCCTCAGGGGGCAGGGGTACGAGCAGTACTTC.

V is TRBV29-1 and J is TRBJ1-5, with D possibly being TRBD1 (6 bases). CDR3 size: 16 residues. Germline CDR1 and CDR2: SQVTM and ANQGSEA. V was pared by 3 bases and J by 4 bases, with 19 bases between. This CDR3 reads CSVDTQRQANNQPQHF. The CDR3, as DNA: TGCAGCGTTGATACCCAACGACAGGCGAATAATCAGCCCCAGCATTTT.

The chain couples TRBV4-1 to TRBJ1-5, with 8 positions matching TRBD1. CDR1 MGHRA and CDR2 YSYEKL come from the germline V gene. J lost 7 bases, V lost 4 bases, and 9 bases had no gene match. This CDR3 is 15 amino acids long. The CDR3, as DNA: TGCGCCAGCAGCCTTGGGACAGGACGAGGGCAGCCCCAGCATTTT. Amino acid sequence: CASSLGTGRGQPQHF.

About this clone: A read error may explain this, as a much larger clone is one base away. The chain recombines TRBV28 with TRBJ1-5; D unclear. CDR3 size: 12 residues. Germline V CDR1 and CDR2: MDHEN, SYDVKM. The germline V and J ends were trimmed by 6 bases and 5 bases, with 8 bases remaining between them. CDR3 bases: TGTGCCAGCAGCCCTGGCGATCAGCCCCAGCATTTT. It specifies CASSPGDQPQHF.

This clone was recorded only once. In DNA, the CDR3 is TGTGCCAGCAGCCCGAGGGACAGTGTGAACACCGGGGAGCTGTTTTTT. Amino acids: CASSPRDSVNTGELFF. The genes are TRBV5-4 and TRBJ2-2, with 7 positions matching TRBD1. Trimming at V came to 4 bases and at J to 1 base, leaving 7 bases not matched to a gene. The CDR3 loop spans 16 amino acids. Germline V gene data show CDR1 as SGHNT and CDR2 as YYREEE (reference sequence).

The rearrangement links TRBV5-4 to TRBJ1-2; 8 positions match TRBD1. There are 15 residues in the CDR3. Germline CDR1 and CDR2: SGHNT and YYREEE (reference sequence). Trimming took 3 bases from V and 2 from J; bases not matched to a gene: 6. The CDR3 here is CASSWTGLPNYGYTF. In nucleotides, the CDR3 is TGTGCCAGCAGCTGGACAGGGCTACCAAACTATGGCTACACCTTC.

V is TRBV27 and J is TRBJ2-3; D gene ambiguous. The CDR3 extends over 16 amino acids. Per germline, CDR1 MNHEY and CDR2 SMNVEV (reference sequence). Between the trimmed V and J ends, which lost 6 bases and 0 bases, there was a span of 16 bases. CDR3 DNA sequence: TGTGCCAGCAGACACCCCTGGGGAACTAGCACAGATACGCAGTATTTT. It codes for CASRHPWGTSTDTQYF.

The chain is built from TRBV7-3 and TRBJ2-1; D possibly uses TRBD1 or TRBD2 (5 bases each). The germline V and J ends were trimmed by 1 base and 7 bases, with 11 bases remaining between them. The CDR3 is made up of 14 amino acids. Germline V gives CDR1 SGHTA, CDR2 FQGTGA. The CDR3 nucleotides read TGTGCCAGCAGCTTAAGGGACGGGGCGAATGAGCAGTTCTTC. Translated, it gives CASSLRDGANEQFF.

The chain links TRBV5-1 to TRBJ2-5, with D unclear. The J call may be faulty, since TRBJ2-7 better matches the DNA end. Germline CDR1 SGHRS, CDR2 YFSETQ. CDR3 length: 14 residues. The CDR3 nucleotides read TGCGCCAGCAGCTGGGCGAAGAGTGCCACCGAGCAGTACTTC. Amino acid sequence: CASSWAKSATEQYF.